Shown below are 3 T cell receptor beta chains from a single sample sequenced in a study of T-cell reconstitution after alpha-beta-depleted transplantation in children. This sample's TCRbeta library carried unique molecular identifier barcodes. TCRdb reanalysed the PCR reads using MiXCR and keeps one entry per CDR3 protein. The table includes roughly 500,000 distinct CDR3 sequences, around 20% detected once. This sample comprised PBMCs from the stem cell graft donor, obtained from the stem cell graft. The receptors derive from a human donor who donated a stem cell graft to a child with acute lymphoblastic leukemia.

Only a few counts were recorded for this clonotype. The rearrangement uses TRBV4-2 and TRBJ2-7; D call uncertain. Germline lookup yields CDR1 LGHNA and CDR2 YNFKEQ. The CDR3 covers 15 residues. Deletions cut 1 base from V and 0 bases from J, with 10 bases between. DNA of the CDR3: TGTGCCAGCAGCCAAGGTCAAGGAAGCTCCTACGAGCAGTACTTC. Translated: CASSQGQGSSYEQYF.

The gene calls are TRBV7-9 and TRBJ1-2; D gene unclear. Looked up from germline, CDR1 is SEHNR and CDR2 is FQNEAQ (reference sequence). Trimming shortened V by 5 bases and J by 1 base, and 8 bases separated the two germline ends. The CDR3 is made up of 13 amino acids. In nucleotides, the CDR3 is TGTGCCAGCAGCCACGGAATTAACTATGGCTACACCTTC. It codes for CASSHGINYGYTF.

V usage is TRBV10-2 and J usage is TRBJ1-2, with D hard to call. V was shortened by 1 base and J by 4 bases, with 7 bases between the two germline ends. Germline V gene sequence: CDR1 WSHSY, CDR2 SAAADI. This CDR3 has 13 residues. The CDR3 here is CASSEFTGYGYTF. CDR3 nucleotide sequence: TGCGCCAGCAGTGAGTTTACGGGCTATGGCTACACCTTC.